The clone carrying this TCR beta chain was picked up many times. Its target is unknown. The data stem from a study of quantifying T cell responses using KT2 cells. Study background: cDNA was made from DNase-treated RNA using alpha and beta constant primers. A predetermined fluorescence threshold ended the second PCR, run as a qPCR. Study-level findings and limits: KT2 sequences were detected down to about one KT2 cell per 100,000 PBMC.

KT2 cells were mixed with fixed PBMC numbers at varying ratios. The cDNA 3' end received a ligated oligonucleotide with a UMI. The first PCR ran roughly 4 cycles with an equimolar RC1.1 and RC1.2 beta primer mix. In TCRdb, the UMI-ligation and nested PCR reads were re-called with MiXCR into one record per CDR3 protein. Among just under 50,000 distinct CDR3 sequences listed, more than 9% were seen once. Material: PBMCs spiked with cells of the T cell clone KT2. The TCR originated in a human donor.

The CDR3 region is CASTFGGGIYGYTF. CDR3 coding DNA: TGTGCCAGCACCTTCGGGGGGGGGATCTATGGCTACACCTTC. The genes are TRBV7-2 and TRBJ1-2; perhaps TRBD1 as D (5 bases). Trimming cost V 7 bases and J 4 bases, with 16 bases left between them. This CDR3 is 14 amino acids long. The germline V gene encodes CDR1 SGHTA and CDR2 FQGNSA.